The 15 T cell receptor beta chains below were found in one sample sequenced in a study of blood T cell repertoires in COVID-19. Sequencing used immunoSEQ multiplex PCR; TCRdb keeps in-frame clones, though not all of them. The sample holds 30,000 or so clones, 70% to 90% seen once. Sequencing was carried out using peripheral blood. All receptors come from a human donor with active COVID-19. The donor label of this sample is uncertain.

This clone was counted a single time. The V gene is TRBV19, the J gene TRBJ2-3, with 8 bases lining up with TRBD2. The J segment lost 2 bases and the V segment lost 11 bases, leaving 6 bases of the junction unmatched. From germline, CDR1 is LNHDA and CDR2 SQIVND (reference sequence). This CDR3 spans 13 amino acids. The CDR3 region is CASETSATDTQYF. The DNA for the CDR3 is TGTGCCTCAGAGACTAGCGCCACAGATACGCAGTATTTT.

This chain joins TRBV28 and TRBJ1-2, with D tentatively TRBD1 (5 bases). This CDR3 is built from 12 residues. The germline V and J ends were trimmed by 4 bases and 8 bases, with 11 bases remaining between them. Germline assignment: CDR1 MDHEN and CDR2 SYDVKM. The CDR3 is CASSYEGVGYTF. CDR3 DNA sequence: TGTGCCAGCAGTTACGAAGGGGTAGGCTACACCTTC.

The V gene is TRBV14, the J gene TRBJ1-1, with 7 bases identical to TRBD1. Germline V gene sequence: CDR1 SGHDN, CDR2 FVKESK. The V and J ends lost 4 bases and 1 base, in that order; junction bases with no gene match: 12. This CDR3 spans 17 amino acids. The CDR3 loop reads CASSLAPNRGRNTEAFF. For the CDR3, the DNA is TGTGCCAGCAGCCTAGCACCAAACAGGGGCCGGAACACTGAAGCTTTCTTT. The whole variable domain, filled in from reference TRBV14 and TRBJ1-1, reads EAGVTQFPSHSVIEKGQTVTLRCDPISGHDNLYWYRRVMGKEIKFLLHFVKESKQDESGMPNNRFLAERTGGTYSTLKVQPAELEDSGVYFCASSLAPNRGRNTEAFFGQGTRLTVV.

The V and J genes are TRBV29-1 and TRBJ2-6; tentatively, D is TRBD2 (5 bases). Trimming pared 7 bases from V and 0 bases from J, leaving 10 bases between. Per the germline V gene, CDR1 is SQVTM and CDR2 is ANQGSEA. The CDR3 covers 14 residues. The CDR3, as DNA: TGCAGCGCCCCCGCGGGCTCTGGGGCCAACGTCCTGACTTTC. Translating gives CSAPAGSGANVLTF.

The V and J genes are TRBV11-3 and TRBJ2-1; D is unresolved. CDR3 length: 14 amino acids. With 0 bases removed from V and 13 bases from J, the gap between germline ends came to 16 bases. CDR1 and CDR2 (germline): SGHNT, YENEEA. The CDR3 here is CASSLDTRQVKQFF. CDR3 DNA sequence: TGTGCCAGCAGCTTAGATACCCGCCAGGTGAAACAGTTCTTC.

This chain uses TRBV1 with TRBJ2-6; the D call in the table, TRBD2, was not verified against the DNA. TRBV1 constitutes a pseudogene. The CDR3 is 18 residues long. CDR3 bases: TGCACCAGCGGCCAAAGGAGTTTGTGCACAAGTCGGGCCAACGTCCTGACTTTC. This sequence encodes CTSGQRSLCTSRANVLTF.

Written as DNA, the CDR3 is TGTGCCAGCAGCCCCGGGACTAGCCCCAACGAGCAGTACTTC. Translated: CASSPGTSPNEQYF. This rearrangement joins TRBV3-1 (or the pseudogene TRBV3-2) to TRBJ2-7, with TRBD2 identical over 9 bases. From germline, CDR1 is LGHDT and CDR2 YNNKEL (reference sequence). V dropped 4 bases and J dropped 5; count of bases not matched to a gene: 6. The CDR3 runs 14 residues.

The V gene is TRBV6-5, the J gene TRBJ2-3, with D unclear. Germline CDR1 and CDR2: MNHEY and SVGAGI. CDR3 length: 13 amino acids. V was clipped by 7 bases and J by 1 base, with 9 bases between them. CDR3 in amino acids: CASTRPGTDTQYF. The CDR3 DNA sequence: TGTGCCAGCACGCGTCCCGGCACAGATACGCAGTATTTT.

The chain couples TRBV7-9 to TRBJ1-3; 10 bases match TRBD1. Unmatched junction bases numbered 10, after V lost 5 bases and J lost 0 bases. Germline lookup yields CDR1 SEHNR and CDR2 FQNEAQ (reference sequence). The CDR3 sequence is 18 residues long. CDR3 DNA sequence: TGTGCCAGCAGCCCGTCAGGGGGACAGGGGTCCTCTGGAAACACCATATATTTT. This gives the protein CASSPSGGQGSSGNTIYF. Full variable domain (remainder filled in from reference TRBV7-9 and TRBJ1-3): DTGVSQNPRHKITKRGQNVTFRCDPISEHNRLYWYRQTLGQGPEFLTYFQNEAQLEKSRLLSDRFSAERPKGSFSTLEIQRTEQGDSAMYLCASSPSGGQGSSGNTIYFGEGSWLTVV.

The rearrangement uses TRBV11-2 and TRBJ1-6; D gene ambiguous. Germline assignment: CDR1 SGHAT and CDR2 FQNNGV. The CDR3 has 15 amino acids. V lost 5 bases, J lost 5 bases, and 13 bases lay in between. CDR3 bases: TGTGCCAGCAGCCGGGAGAGGTCCCATAATTCACCCCTCCACTTT. Translating it yields CASSRERSHNSPLHF.

The gene calls are TRBV21-1 and TRBJ2-1; TRBD2, as called in the table, went unchecked against the DNA. TRBV21-1 is assigned pseudogene status. The CDR3 covers 18 residues. CDR3 region: CASSKAPWGGRYIDEQFF. DNA of the CDR3: TGTGCCAGCAGCAAAGCGCCGTGGGGCGGGAGATACATCGATGAGCAGTTCTTC.

The V and J genes are TRBV27 and TRBJ1-6; D unresolved. V dropped 0 bases and J dropped 6 bases, with 15 bases sitting between them. This CDR3 spans 17 amino acids. CDR1 and CDR2 from the germline V gene are MNHEY and SMNVEV (reference sequence). CDR3 sequence reads: CASSLSSLQTANSPLHF. CDR3 in DNA: TGTGCCAGCAGTTTATCGTCCCTACAGACGGCTAATTCACCCCTCCACTTT.

This clone came up once. The chain has TRBV6-5 and TRBJ1-2, with 11 bases fitting TRBD1. Germline V gives CDR1 MNHEY, CDR2 SVGAGI. This CDR3 region has 14 residues. The V and J ends lost 6 bases and 8 bases, in that order; junction bases with no gene match: 8. The CDR3 is CASRGQGDFGGYTF. CDR3 nucleotide sequence: TGTGCCAGCAGGGGACAGGGGGACTTTGGCGGCTACACCTTC.

This rearrangement joins TRBV6-5 to TRBJ1-1; tentative D call: TRBD1 (5 bases). V was clipped by 5 bases and J by 1 base, with 14 bases between them. The CDR3 covers 15 residues. Germline V CDR1 and CDR2: MNHEY, SVGAGI. CDR3 sequence reads: CASSKPPTGNTEAFF. The CDR3 DNA follows: TGTGCCAGCAGTAAGCCCCCCACAGGGAACACTGAAGCTTTCTTT.

The gene calls are TRBV2 and TRBJ1-5; 7 bases agree with TRBD1. This CDR3 contains 13 residues. The V segment lost 8 bases and the J segment 5 bases; nucleotides outside the gene matches: 6. Germline V gives CDR1 SNHLY, CDR2 FYNNEI. The DNA for the CDR3 is TGTGCCAGCCACAGGGGTGTGGATCAGCCCCAGCATTTT. Its protein product is CASHRGVDQPQHF.